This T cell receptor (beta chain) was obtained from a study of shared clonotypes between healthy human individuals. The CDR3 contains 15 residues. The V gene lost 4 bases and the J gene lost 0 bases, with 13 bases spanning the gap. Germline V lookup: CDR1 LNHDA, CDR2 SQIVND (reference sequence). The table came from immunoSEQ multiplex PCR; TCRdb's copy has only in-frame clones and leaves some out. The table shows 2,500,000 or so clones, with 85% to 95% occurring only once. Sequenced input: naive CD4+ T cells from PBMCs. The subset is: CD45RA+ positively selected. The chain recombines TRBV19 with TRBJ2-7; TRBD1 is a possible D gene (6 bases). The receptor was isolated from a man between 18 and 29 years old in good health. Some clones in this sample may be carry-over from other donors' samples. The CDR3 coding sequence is TGTGCCAGTAGTACCGGGACACAAACCTCCTACGAGCAGTACTTC. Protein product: CASSTGTQTSYEQYF.